The next 5 T cell receptor beta chains were all read from a single sample in a study of beta chain features in type 1 diabetes. Study outcomes and limitations: Type 1 diabetes patients had moderately but significantly shorter TCRB CDR3s in all four CD4+ subsets.

Since all of the isolated RNA was reverse transcribed, expressed TCRB transcripts were what got sequenced. Sequenced by immunoSEQ multiplex PCR; TCRdb stores in-frame clones only, minus some. The profile covers 280,000 or so clones, with approximately 15% appearing a single time and roughly 0.015% taken by the ten largest. Antigens of these TCRs are unknown. The sample consisted of naive CD4+ T cells from blood. These receptors all stem from a man younger than 35 with type 1 diabetes.

This clone came up a few times. The gene calls are TRBV10-3 and TRBJ1-5, with 9 bases that match TRBD1. CDR3 length: 16 residues. The V gene end was trimmed by 6 bases and the J gene end by 4 bases; junction bases not matched to a gene: 10. Germline lookup yields CDR1 ENHRY and CDR2 SYGVKD. CDR3 residues: CAISSRTGEVNQPQHF. In DNA form, the CDR3 reads TGTGCCATCAGCTCTAGGACAGGGGAGGTAAATCAGCCCCAGCATTTT.

The sample holds a few counts of this clone. The chain recombines TRBV9 with TRBJ2-2; TRBD2 is a possible D gene (5 bases). The V end was cut by 4 bases, the J end by 1 base, with 11 bases between. CDR1 and CDR2 from the germline V gene are SGDLS and YYNGEE. This CDR3 has 15 amino acids. The DNA of the CDR3 is TGTGCCAGCAGCCAGCGGACGGGGAACACCGGGGAGCTGTTTTTT. Its translation: CASSQRTGNTGELFF.

This chain connects TRBV28 to TRBJ2-7, with 9 bases aligning to TRBD1. Germline CDR1 is MDHEN and CDR2 is SYDVKM. The V gene end was trimmed by 6 bases and the J gene end by 3 bases; junction bases not matched to a gene: 12. This CDR3 is built from 16 residues. The CDR3, as DNA: TGTGCCAGCAGCCTGGACAGGGGATACGAGAGCTACGAGCAGTACTTC. Its translation: CASSLDRGYESYEQYF.

The chain recombines TRBV19 with TRBJ2-3, with 8 positions matching TRBD1. The CDR3 length is 16 residues. Germline trimming cut 1 base from V and 3 bases from J; bases unmatched to any gene: 6. The V gene's germline CDR1 is LNHDA and CDR2 SQIVND (reference sequence). The CDR3 sequence: CASSIGWTGRTDTQYF. The CDR3 coding sequence is TGTGCCAGTAGTATAGGGTGGACAGGGAGGACAGATACGCAGTATTTT.

Written as DNA, the CDR3 is TGTGCCTGGAGTGTAGGCCACAGCCGAAATTCACCCCTCCACTTT. This gives the protein CAWSVGHSRNSPLHF. The gene calls are TRBV30 and TRBJ1-6, with unresolved D. This CDR3 comprises 15 residues. The germline V gene encodes CDR1 GTSNPN and CDR2 SVGIG (reference sequence). Trimming took off 0 bases at V and 7 bases at J, with 13 bases between the two ends. Full variable domain (outside the CDR3, taken from reference TRBV30 and TRBJ1-6): SQTIHQWPATLVQPVGSPLSLECTVEGTSNPNLYWYRQAAGRGLQLLFYSVGIGQISSEVPQNLSASRPQDRQFILSSKKLLLSDSGFYLCAWSVGHSRNSPLHFGNGTRLTVT.